Below are 2 T cell receptor beta chains sequenced from a single sample in a study of T cells expressing NK-cell markers (dated by TCRdb to about 2020). Library preparation used 5' RACE. Sequencing took place on an Illumina HiSeq 2000. TCRdb reprocessed the reads; each CDR3 protein sequence makes one entry, and DNA is unavailable. This specimen's table enumerates about 460,000 distinct CDR3 sequences. Together, the top ten hold almost 1.5% of the sample. The sample was blood T cells: a sorted CD56 or NKG2C T cell subset, CD4+ or CD8+ T cells, or bulk PBMC T cells (not recorded which). All receptors derive from a woman aged 50 to 65 in good health. Donor details come from another sample of the same person, matched by shared clones.

V and J are TRBV24-1 and TRBJ2-1; TCRdb's D call of TRBD2 is untestable without DNA. The CDR3 runs 16 residues. Germline V gene data show CDR1 as KGHDR and CDR2 as SFDVKD. The CDR3 spells CATSDPRGGPYNEQFF.

The CDR3 spells CSARDHLTGIADTQYF. The J gene is TRBJ2-3, the V gene TRBV20-1; with no DNA, the TCRdb D assignment of TRBD1 cannot be verified. Germline V gene data show CDR1 as DFQATT and CDR2 as SNEGSKA (reference sequence). This CDR3 is built from 16 residues.